The T cell receptor beta chain under discussion was sequenced for a study of blood T cells in healthy people across ages. Background on the study: Capturing about one barcoded beta molecule per two T cells was achieved by template switching.

Primed by a sample-barcoded 5' primer and a J-beta primer mix, a second PCR proceeded for 7 to 11 cycles. TCRdb recomputed calls from the 5' RACE reads with MiXCR, one row per CDR3 protein. Here the sample spans about 680,000 distinct CDR3 sequences, around 48% being singletons. From germline, CDR1 is SQVTM and CDR2 ANQGSEA. This CDR3 is built from 16 residues. V shed 5 bases and J shed 0 bases, with 14 bases lying between them. Each donor was a healthy Caucasian individual from Russia, aged about 6 to 90. Material: blood. The V and J genes are TRBV29-1 and TRBJ2-6; unclear D gene. The clonotype originates from a woman in her fifties or sixties in good health. The CDR3 bases are TGCAGCGTTTTTTCCTACCGGAGCTCTGGGGCCAACGTCCTGACTTTC. Translated, it gives CSVFSYRSSGANVLTF.